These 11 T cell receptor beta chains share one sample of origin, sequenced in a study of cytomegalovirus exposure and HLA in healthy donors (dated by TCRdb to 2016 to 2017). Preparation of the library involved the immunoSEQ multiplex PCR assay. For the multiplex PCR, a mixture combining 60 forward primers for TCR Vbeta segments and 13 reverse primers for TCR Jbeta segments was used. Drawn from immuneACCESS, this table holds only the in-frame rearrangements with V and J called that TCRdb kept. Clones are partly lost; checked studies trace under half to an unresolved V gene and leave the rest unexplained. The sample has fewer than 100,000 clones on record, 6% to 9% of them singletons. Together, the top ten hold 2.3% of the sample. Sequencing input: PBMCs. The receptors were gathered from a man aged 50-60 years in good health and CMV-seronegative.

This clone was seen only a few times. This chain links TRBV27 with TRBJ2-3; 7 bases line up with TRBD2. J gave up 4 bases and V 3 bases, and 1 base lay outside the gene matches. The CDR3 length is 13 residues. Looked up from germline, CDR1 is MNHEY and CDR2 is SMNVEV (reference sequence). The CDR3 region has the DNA TGTGCCAGCAGTTTCCGGGAGGCAGATACGCAGTATTTT. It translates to CASSFREADTQYF.

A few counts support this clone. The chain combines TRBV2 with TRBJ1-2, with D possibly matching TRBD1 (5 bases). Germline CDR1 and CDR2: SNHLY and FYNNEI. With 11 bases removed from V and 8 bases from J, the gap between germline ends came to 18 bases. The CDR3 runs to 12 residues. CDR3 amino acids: CAPAKNQGGYTF. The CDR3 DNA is TGTGCCCCCGCCAAGAATCAGGGAGGCTACACCTTC.

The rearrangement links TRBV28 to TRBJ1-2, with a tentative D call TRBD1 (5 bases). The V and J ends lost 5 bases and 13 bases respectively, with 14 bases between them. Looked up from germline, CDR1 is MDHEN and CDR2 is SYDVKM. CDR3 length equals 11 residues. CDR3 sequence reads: CASSATGTITF. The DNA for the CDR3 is TGTGCCAGCAGTGCTACAGGAACCATCACCTTC.

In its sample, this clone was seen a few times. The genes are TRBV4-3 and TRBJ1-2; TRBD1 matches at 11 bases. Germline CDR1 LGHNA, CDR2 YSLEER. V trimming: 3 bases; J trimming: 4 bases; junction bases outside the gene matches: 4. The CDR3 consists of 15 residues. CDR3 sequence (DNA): TGCGCCAGCAGCCAGGACAGGGGGCTCGGCTATGGCTACACCTTC. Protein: CASSQDRGLGYGYTF.

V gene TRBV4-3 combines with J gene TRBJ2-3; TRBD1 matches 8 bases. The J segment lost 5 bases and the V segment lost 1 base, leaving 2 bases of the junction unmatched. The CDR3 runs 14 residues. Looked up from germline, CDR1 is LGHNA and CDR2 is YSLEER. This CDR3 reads CASSQGQGRDTQYF. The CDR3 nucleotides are TGCGCCAGCAGCCAAGGACAGGGGAGAGATACGCAGTATTTT.

The DNA of the CDR3 is TGTGCCAGCAGCCTACAGTTGAACACTGAAGCTTTCTTT. It encodes CASSLQLNTEAFF. This chain connects TRBV7-9 to TRBJ1-1, with D unresolved. Trimming removed 5 bases at V and 0 bases at J, with 7 bases between. Looked up from germline, CDR1 is SEHNR and CDR2 is FQNEAQ (reference sequence). The CDR3 loop spans 13 amino acids. The whole variable domain, filled in from reference TRBV7-9 and TRBJ1-1, reads DTGVSQNPRHKITKRGQNVTFRCDPISEHNRLYWYRQTLGQGPEFLTYFQNEAQLEKSRLLSDRFSAERPKGSFSTLEIQRTEQGDSAMYLCASSLQLNTEAFFGQGTRLTVV.

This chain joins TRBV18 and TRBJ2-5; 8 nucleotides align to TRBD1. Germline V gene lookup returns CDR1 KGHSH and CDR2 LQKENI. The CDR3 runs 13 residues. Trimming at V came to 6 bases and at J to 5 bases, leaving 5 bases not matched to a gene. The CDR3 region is CASSQGADETQYF. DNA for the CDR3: TGTGCCAGCTCCCAGGGGGCAGATGAGACCCAGTACTTC.

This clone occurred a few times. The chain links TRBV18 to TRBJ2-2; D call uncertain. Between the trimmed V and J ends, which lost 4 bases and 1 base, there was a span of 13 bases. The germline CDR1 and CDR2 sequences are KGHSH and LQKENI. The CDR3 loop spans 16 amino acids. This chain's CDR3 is CASSLTQRLNTGELFF. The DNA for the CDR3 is TGTGCCAGCTCACTCACCCAGAGACTGAACACCGGGGAGCTGTTTTTT.

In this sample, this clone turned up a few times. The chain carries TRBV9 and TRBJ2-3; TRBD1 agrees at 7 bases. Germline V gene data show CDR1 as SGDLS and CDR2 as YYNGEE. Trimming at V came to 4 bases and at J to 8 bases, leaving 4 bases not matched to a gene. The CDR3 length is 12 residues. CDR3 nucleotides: TGTGCCAGCAGCACAGGGGCGGGTACGCAGTATTTT. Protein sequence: CASSTGAGTQYF.

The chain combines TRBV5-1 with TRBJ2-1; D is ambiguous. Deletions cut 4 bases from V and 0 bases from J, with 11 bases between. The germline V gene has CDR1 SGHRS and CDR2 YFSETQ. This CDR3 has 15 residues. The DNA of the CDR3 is TGCGCCAGCAGCCTTACCATGAGCTCCTACAATGAGCAGTTCTTC. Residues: CASSLTMSSYNEQFF.

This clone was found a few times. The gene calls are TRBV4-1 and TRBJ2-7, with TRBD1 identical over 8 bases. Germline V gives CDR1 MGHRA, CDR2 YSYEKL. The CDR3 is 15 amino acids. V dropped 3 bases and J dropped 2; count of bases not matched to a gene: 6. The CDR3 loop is CASSQIQGAPYEQYF. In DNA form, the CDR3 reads TGCGCCAGCAGCCAGATTCAGGGGGCTCCCTACGAGCAGTACTTC.